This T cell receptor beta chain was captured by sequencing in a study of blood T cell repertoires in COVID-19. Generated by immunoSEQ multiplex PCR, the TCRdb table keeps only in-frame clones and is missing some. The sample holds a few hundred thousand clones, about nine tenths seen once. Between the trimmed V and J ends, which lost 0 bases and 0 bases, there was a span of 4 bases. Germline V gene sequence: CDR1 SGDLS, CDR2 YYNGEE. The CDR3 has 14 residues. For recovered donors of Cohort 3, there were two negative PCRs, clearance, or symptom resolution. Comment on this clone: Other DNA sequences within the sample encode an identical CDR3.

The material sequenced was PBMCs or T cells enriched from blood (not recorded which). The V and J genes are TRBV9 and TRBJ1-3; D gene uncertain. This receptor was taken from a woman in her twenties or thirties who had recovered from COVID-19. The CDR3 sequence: CASSVGDSGNTIYF. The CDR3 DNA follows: TGTGCCAGCAGCGTAGGCGACTCTGGAAACACCATATATTTT.